A selection of T cell receptor beta chains follows, all from one sample in a study of shared clonotypes between healthy human individuals. Repertoires were generated with immunoSEQ multiplex PCR, while TCRdb's copy carries only in-frame clones and drops some. The sample has about 2.3 million clones, 80% to 95% seen once. The sequencing sample was made of naive CD4+ T cells from PBMCs. These receptors all come from a man aged 18 to 30 in good health. Some clones in this sample may be carry-over from other donors' samples. Each CDR3 is given with its conserved first and last residue. D genes are given only for firm matches. The size of a clone is reported for some rows only, either as once, few or many, or as a class for expanded clones.

>TRBV14|TRBD1|.|TRBJ2-5
CASSLGQQETQYF
TGTGCCAGCAGCCTGGGACAGCAAGAGACCCAGTACTTC
>TRBV6-5|.|.|TRBJ2-7
CASSGPKGAYEQYF
TGTGCCAGCAGTGGTCCCAAGGGGGCCTACGAGCAGTACTTC
>TRBV7-3|TRBD1|.|TRBJ2-3
CASSLSRDSGTDTQYF
TGTGCCAGCAGCTTATCCCGGGACAGTGGCACAGATACGCAGTATTTT
>TRBV5-1|TRBD1|.|TRBJ2-5
CASSSGTAFQETQYF
TGCGCCAGCAGCTCCGGGACAGCCTTCCAAGAGACCCAGTACTTC
>TRBV5-8|TRBD1|.|TRBJ1-4
CASSFRGQGAGNEKLFF
TGTGCCAGCAGCTTTCGAGGACAGGGGGCTGGTAATGAAAAACTGTTTTTT
>TRBV18|.|few|TRBJ1-4
CASSPMRGELELFF
TGTGCCAGCTCACCAATGAGGGGTGAATTGGAACTGTTTTTT
>TRBV28|.|.|TRBJ1-5
CASRDGRAAGQPQHF
TGTGCCAGCAGGGACGGACGGGCCGCGGGTCAGCCCCAGCATTTT
>TRBV4-3|TRBD2|.|TRBJ2-3
CASSRGLAGGDTQYF
TGCGCCAGCAGCCGTGGTTTAGCGGGAGGAGATACGCAGTATTTT
>TRBV7-2|.|once|TRBJ1-4
CASSFQGANEKLFF
TGTGCCAGCAGCTTCCAAGGCGCTAATGAAAAACTGTTTTTT
>TRBV5-4|.|few|TRBJ1-1
CASSSVYTEAFF
TGTGCCAGCAGCTCCGTCTACACTGAAGCTTTCTTT
>TRBV10-3|TRBD2|.|TRBJ2-1
CAISEDQGLASEQFF
TGTGCCATCAGTGAGGACCAGGGACTAGCTAGTGAGCAGTTCTTC
>TRBV7-2|.|.|TRBJ2-7
CASSLAGISYEQYF
TGTGCCAGCAGCTTAGCCGGGATCTCCTACGAGCAGTACTTC
>TRBV6-5|TRBD1|.|TRBJ2-7
CASGRGLYEQYF
TGTGCCAGCGGAAGGGGGCTCTACGAGCAGTACTTC
>TRBV9|TRBD1|.|TRBJ1-4
CASSPGTDFNEKLFF
TGTGCCAGCAGCCCTGGGACAGATTTCAATGAAAAACTGTTTTTT
>TRBV18|.|.|TRBJ1-5
CASSPSGVSQPQHF
TGTGCCAGCTCACCAAGCGGGGTTAGTCAGCCCCAGCATTTT
>TRBV25-1|.|few|TRBJ1-3
CASSPDRPSGNTIYF
TGTGCCAGCAGTCCAGACAGGCCCTCTGGAAACACCATATATTTT
>TRBV7-7|.|once|TRBJ1-1
CASSLDRSTQAFF
TGTGCCAGCAGCTTAGACCGGTCGACGCAGGCTTTCTTT
>TRBV28|TRBD2|.|TRBJ2-2
CASRNGMRAGGPNTGELFF
TGTGCCAGCAGAAATGGGATGCGAGCGGGAGGCCCGAACACCGGGGAGCTGTTTTTT
>TRBV30|TRBD1|few|TRBJ1-1
CAWTTGGTEAFF
TGTGCCTGGACCACAGGGGGCACTGAAGCTTTCTTT
>TRBV19|TRBD1|once|TRBJ1-5
CASSNWTGGRSSQPQHF
TGTGCCAGTAGTAACTGGACAGGGGGCCGATCGAGTCAGCCCCAGCATTTT
>TRBV30|TRBD2|.|TRBJ2-7
CAWNPELAGEQYF
TGTGCCTGGAACCCTGAACTAGCGGGGGAGCAGTACTTC
>TRBV9|.|few|TRBJ2-5
CASSVGGAQETQYF
TGTGCCAGCAGCGTAGGAGGGGCCCAAGAGACCCAGTACTTC
>TRBV4-3|.|once|TRBJ2-7
CASSQDWVSYEQYF
TGCGCCAGCAGCCAAGATTGGGTCTCCTACGAGCAGTACTTC
>TRBV12-5|.|.|TRBJ2-3
CASGLGLAASTDTQYF
TGTGCTAGTGGTTTGGGCCTAGCAGCTAGCACAGATACGCAGTATTTT
>TRBV14|.|.|TRBJ2-3
CASSPSLGIRTDTQYF
TGTGCCAGCAGCCCCTCACTAGGCATCCGCACAGATACGCAGTATTTT
>TRBV27|.|.|TRBJ1-3
CASSLPGNTIYF
TGTGCCAGCAGTTTGCCTGGAAACACCATATATTTT
>TRBV4-2|TRBD2|.|TRBJ2-7
CASSPDPGGGPYEQYF
TGTGCCAGCAGCCCTGATCCTGGCGGGGGACCCTACGAGCAGTACTTC
>TRBV11-3|.|.|TRBJ2-5
CASSHTSRGRVRETQYF
TGTGCCAGCAGCCATACCTCGAGGGGGAGGGTGAGAGAGACCCAGTACTTC
>TRBV2|.|.|TRBJ2-7
CASSDGRFPYEQYF
TGTGCCAGCAGCGATGGCAGGTTTCCGTACGAGCAGTACTTC
>TRBV6-6|.|.|TRBJ1-5
CAAGRSNQPQHF
TGTGCCGCGGGTAGGAGCAATCAGCCCCAGCATTTT
>TRBV2|.|.|TRBJ2-3
CATQPTASSTDTQYF
TGTGCCACCCAGCCGACAGCCTCTAGCACAGATACGCAGTATTTT
>TRBV10-2|TRBD2|once|TRBJ2-1
CASTWGLAGKNEQFF
TGCGCCAGCACCTGGGGACTAGCGGGGAAAAATGAGCAGTTCTTC
>TRBV2|.|.|TRBJ1-2
CASSARGGYGYTF
TGTGCCAGCAGTGCTCGCGGGGGCTATGGCTACACCTTC
>TRBV7-9|TRBD2|.|TRBJ2-7
CASSLAGGTYEQYF
TGTGCCAGCAGCTTAGCGGGGGGGACCTACGAGCAGTACTTC
>TRBV2|.|.|TRBJ1-1
CASIEERLNTEAFF
TGTGCCAGCATCGAGGAACGGCTGAACACTGAAGCTTTCTTT
>TRBV5-1|.|.|TRBJ2-5
CASNPRVRAGQHPWETQYF
TGCGCCAGCAACCCCCGGGTACGGGCAGGCCAGCACCCGTGGGAGACCCAGTACTTC
>TRBV7-2|TRBD1|.|TRBJ2-7
CASSYTDRAGHEQYF
TGTGCCAGCAGCTACACAGACAGGGCGGGCCACGAGCAGTACTTC
>TRBV5-4|.|.|TRBJ1-2
CASSSYKQTGYTF
TGTGCCAGCAGCTCCTACAAACAGACCGGCTACACCTTC
>TRBV11-3|.|.|TRBJ2-7
CASSLGGHRSYEQYF
TGTGCCAGCAGCTTAGGGGGGCACCGTTCCTACGAGCAGTACTTC
>TRBV29-1|.|once|TRBJ2-1
CSGQSGTTYNEQFF
TGCAGCGGCCAATCCGGGACAACCTACAATGAGCAGTTCTTC
>TRBV5-1|.|.|TRBJ1-2
CASSLAAGPYGYTF
TGCGCCAGCAGCTTGGCGGCAGGCCCGTATGGCTACACCTTC
>TRBV9|TRBD2|.|TRBJ2-1
CASSGWAGLAVYNEQFF
TGTGCCAGCAGCGGGTGGGCGGGACTAGCGGTCTACAATGAGCAGTTCTTC
>TRBV7-9|.|.|TRBJ2-1
CASDETEGYNEQFF
TGTGCCAGCGACGAGACTGAGGGCTACAATGAGCAGTTCTTC
>TRBV4-2|.|few|TRBJ2-3
CASSQFLASANTDTQYF
TGTGCCAGCAGCCAATTTCTCGCTAGCGCCAACACAGATACGCAGTATTTT
>TRBV25-1|TRBD1|.|TRBJ1-2
CASSEFQGQDDNYGYTF
TGTGCCAGCAGTGAGTTTCAGGGACAGGATGATAACTATGGCTACACCTTC